Below are 24 T cell receptor beta chains sequenced from a single sample in a study of T cells in Graves' hyperthyroidism and ophthalmopathy (dated by TCRdb to the late 2010s). Libraries came from multiplex PCR. Sequencing was carried out with an Illumina HiSeq 2000. Amplification of TCR beta CDR3 regions was carried out from RNA transcripts. The first round of RT-PCR for the TCR CDR3 was performed with the HTBI primer set and the Qiagen OneStep RT-PCR kit. Using fastp trimming at Q25 and MiXCR clonotype assembly, TCRdb reanalyzed the public sequencing data and kept in-frame beta chains. Duplicate CDR3 protein sequences are folded into a single record with the most common DNA and genes. This sample comprises some 400,000 distinct CDR3 sequences, about 13% of them detected only once. The top ten clones comprise less than 25% of the sample. Sequenced material: blood. These receptors were collected from a young man with Graves' hyperthyroidism that later progressed to Graves' ophthalmopathy.

V is TRBV5-1 and J is TRBJ2-3; D is ambiguous. CDR1 is SGHRS, CDR2 YFSETQ, per germline. CDR3 length: 12 residues. Between the trimmed V and J ends, which lost 4 bases and 8 bases, there was a span of 11 bases. The CDR3 DNA reads TGCGCCAGCAGCGATCGCGCCTCTACGCAGTATTTT. Translation: CASSDRASTQYF.

This clonotype was counted at least ten times. This chain joins TRBV29-1 and TRBJ2-3, with 10 bases aligning to TRBD2. The V gene's germline CDR1 is SQVTM and CDR2 ANQGSEA. Trimming removed 6 bases from V and 2 bases from J; junction bases left unmatched: 5. CDR3 size: 14 residues. The CDR3 here is CSVILAGYTDTQYF. The CDR3 nucleotides read TGCAGCGTAATACTAGCGGGGTACACAGATACGCAGTATTTT.

This clonotype was seen ten or more times. J is TRBJ2-1 and V is TRBV6-1; D call uncertain. This CDR3 comprises 12 residues. The germline CDR1 and CDR2 sequences are MNHNS and SASEGT. The V end lost 2 bases, the J end lost 2 bases, and 1 base lay between the germline ends. CDR3 DNA sequence: TGTGCCAGCAGTGAACCCTACAATGAGCAGTTCTTC. Protein product: CASSEPYNEQFF.

The V call is TRBV19, the J call TRBJ2-2; 7 nucleotides align to TRBD1. The CDR3 has 16 residues. Trimming cost V 5 bases and J 1 base; bases outside gene matches: 7. The V gene's germline CDR1 is LNHDA and CDR2 SQIVND (reference sequence). CDR3 DNA: TGTGCCAGTAGTCCCCCCGGGACAGAGAACACCGGGGAGCTGTTTTTT. Translated: CASSPPGTENTGELFF.

The chain uses TRBV7-9 and TRBJ2-3, with TRBD1 as a possible D gene (6 bases). V was shortened by 2 bases and J by 2 bases, with 8 bases between the two germline ends. CDR3 size: 14 residues. The germline CDR1 and CDR2 sequences are SEHNR and FQNEAQ (reference sequence). The CDR3 DNA reads as TGTGCCAGCAGCTTATGGACAGACACAGATACGCAGTATTTT. It specifies CASSLWTDTDTQYF.

The genes are TRBV4-1 and TRBJ2-6; 8 bases match TRBD2. The CDR3 spans 18 residues. CDR1 and CDR2 (germline): MGHRA, YSYEKL. Unmatched junction bases numbered 8, after V lost 4 bases and J lost 0 bases. The CDR3 region is CASSPGGESLSGANVLTF. CDR3 DNA: TGCGCCAGCAGCCCGGGGGGGGAATCCCTCTCTGGGGCCAACGTCCTGACTTTC.

In its sample, this clonotype was seen a few times. The genes are TRBV7-9 and TRBJ1-2; D gene unclear. CDR3 size: 14 residues. Germline V gene sequence: CDR1 SEHNR, CDR2 FQNEAQ (reference sequence). Deletions cut 1 base from V and 4 bases from J, with 10 bases between. The CDR3 region has the DNA TGTGCCAGCAGCTTAGTTGGGCTACTCTATGGCTACACCTTC. Amino acid sequence: CASSLVGLLYGYTF.

This chain joins TRBV12-3 or TRBV12-4 and TRBJ2-1, with 9 positions matching TRBD2. The CDR3 is 16 residues long. The V gene end was trimmed by 4 bases and the J gene end by 8 bases; junction bases not matched to a gene: 12. The CDR3, as DNA: TGTGCCAGCAGTTCAATCTTAGCGGGGGCCAGGGATGAGCAGTTCTTC. Its translation is CASSSILAGARDEQFF.

In its sample, this clonotype was seen many times. The chain uses TRBV28 and TRBJ1-5; D is possibly TRBD1 (6 bases). The germline gives CDR1 MDHEN, CDR2 SYDVKM. Trimming stripped 3 bases from V and 7 bases from J, with 10 bases between. CDR3 size: 13 residues. The CDR3 region is CASSFAGAQPQHF. CDR3 nucleotide sequence: TGTGCCAGCAGTTTTGCAGGGGCCCAGCCCCAGCATTTT.

This clonotype came up a few times. The V gene is TRBV4-1, the J gene TRBJ2-5; 10 nucleotides line up with TRBD2. The V gene end was trimmed by 4 bases and the J gene end by 3 bases; junction bases not matched to a gene: 8. The CDR3 loop spans 16 amino acids. Germline assignment: CDR1 MGHRA and CDR2 YSYEKL. The CDR3 region has the DNA TGCGCCAGCAGCCCCAGAGCGGGGGGGTACGAAGAGACCCAGTACTTC. Its translation is CASSPRAGGYEETQYF.

With respect to this clonotype: A much larger clone lies one base from this, so it may be a read error. The chain has TRBV30 and TRBJ1-5; maybe TRBD1 (6 bases). This CDR3 region has 15 residues. From germline, CDR1 is GTSNPN and CDR2 SVGIG (reference sequence). This CDR3 reads CAWSLGGARNQPRHF. The CDR3 DNA is TGTGCCTGGAGTCTAGGGGGAGCCCGCAATCAGCCCCGGCATTTT.

In its sample, this clonotype was seen a few times. The rearrangement links TRBV12-3 or TRBV12-4 to TRBJ2-1, with no clear D. CDR3 length: 13 residues. Trimming stripped 3 bases from V and 4 bases from J, with 7 bases between. The CDR3 protein is CASSLLEYNEQFF. The CDR3, as DNA: TGTGCCAGCAGTTTGCTGGAATACAATGAGCAGTTCTTC.

On this clonotype itself: This may be a read error, as it is one base from a much larger clone. The genes are TRBV2 and TRBJ2-3; D is possibly TRBD1 or TRBD2 (5 bases each). The CDR3 sequence is 19 residues long. The germline V gene encodes CDR1 SNHLY and CDR2 FYNNEI. CDR3 in DNA: TGTGCCAACAGTGAAGCGGAAGGGGCAAGGGATATCTCCTCCAATACGCAGTATTTT. It translates to CANSEAEGARDISSNTQYF.

This clonotype has at least ten counts. V is TRBV28 and J is TRBJ2-7, with 11 positions matching TRBD1. This CDR3 has 15 residues. The germline V gene has CDR1 MDHEN and CDR2 SYDVKM. Germline trimming cut 6 bases from V and 4 bases from J; bases unmatched to any gene: 8. The CDR3 DNA follows: TGTGCCAGCAGCCTCGGACAGGGGGCATTGTACGAGCAGTACTTC. Amino acid sequence: CASSLGQGALYEQYF.

The chain links TRBV7-9 to TRBJ2-3; TRBD1 agrees at 8 bases. The CDR3 has 17 residues. Trimming at V came to 5 bases and at J to 5 bases, leaving 15 bases not matched to a gene. Germline V gene sequence: CDR1 SEHNR, CDR2 FQNEAQ (reference sequence). The DNA for the CDR3 is TGTGCCAGCAGCGCCAAGTTTCGACAGGGGATTGGAGATACGCAGTATTTT. This translates into CASSAKFRQGIGDTQYF.

This clonotype has a count of ten or more. The chain employs TRBV6-1 and TRBJ2-7; the D gene is possibly TRBD1 (5 bases). The CDR3 is made up of 14 amino acids. The V end lost 6 bases, the J end lost 7 bases, and 19 bases lay between the germline ends. The V gene's germline CDR1 is MNHNS and CDR2 SASEGT. CDR3: CASSDPPGFREQYF. In nucleotides, the CDR3 is TGTGCCAGCAGCGACCCGCCAGGGTTTCGGGAGCAGTACTTC.

This clonotype appeared a few times. This chain links TRBV4-1 with TRBJ2-7; no clear D gene. The germline V gene encodes CDR1 MGHRA and CDR2 YSYEKL. The CDR3 sequence is 15 residues long. Deletions cut 4 bases from V and 1 base from J, with 14 bases between. The CDR3 DNA sequence: TGCGCCAGCAGCCCCGGACCCGAAACTTCCTACGAGCAGTACTTC. It codes for CASSPGPETSYEQYF.

This clonotype was detected a few times. The V call is TRBV10-3, the J call TRBJ1-5; D unresolved. Looked up from germline, CDR1 is ENHRY and CDR2 is SYGVKD. Trimming stripped 0 bases from V and 4 bases from J, with 7 bases between. The CDR3 extends over 14 amino acids. This CDR3 is CAISESTGNQPQHF. DNA for the CDR3: TGTGCCATCAGTGAGTCGACGGGGAATCAGCCCCAGCATTTT.

As for this clonotype: A clone one base away is much larger, so this may be a read error. This rearrangement joins TRBV7-9 to TRBJ1-1; TRBD1 is a possible D gene (5 bases). This CDR3 contains 15 residues. Germline V lookup: CDR1 SEHNR, CDR2 FQNEAQ (reference sequence). CDR3 sequence (DNA): TGTGCCAGCGGCTTCATGGGGGTCATGAACACTGAAGCTTTCTTT. Amino acids: CASGFMGVMNTEAFF.

The chain links TRBV19 to TRBJ1-1; no definite D call. Germline-derived CDR1 and CDR2 are LNHDA and SQIVND (reference sequence). V lost 6 bases, J lost 1 base, and 12 bases lay in between. This CDR3 comprises 14 residues. The CDR3 loop is CASRTGRTNTEAFF. The CDR3 nucleotides read TGTGCCAGTAGAACGGGCAGGACGAACACTGAAGCTTTCTTT.

This clonotype was detected a few times. The chain is built from TRBV6-1 and TRBJ2-5; D not resolved. This CDR3 is built from 14 residues. Trimming removed 5 bases at V and 1 base at J, with 11 bases between. Germline V gene sequence: CDR1 MNHNS, CDR2 SASEGT. The CDR3 nucleotides are TGTGCCAGCAGTTATAATGGCGGCCAAGAGACCCAGTACTTC. Translation gives CASSYNGGQETQYF.

In this sample, this clonotype turned up a few times. This rearrangement joins TRBV6-2 or TRBV6-3 to TRBJ2-5, with 7 bases that match TRBD1. Trimming at V came to 4 bases and at J to 1 base, leaving 9 bases not matched to a gene. The CDR3 runs to 16 residues. Germline V gene data show CDR1 as MNHEY and CDR2 as SVGEGT. Here the CDR3 reads CASSSGDSQLQETQYF. In DNA form, the CDR3 reads TGTGCCAGCAGTTCAGGGGACAGCCAGCTCCAAGAGACCCAGTACTTC.

This clonotype was counted only a few times. The rearrangement joins TRBV5-1 to TRBJ1-6; weak D call: TRBD1 (6 bases). V was clipped by 0 bases and J by 7 bases, with 14 bases between them. Germline V gene sequence: CDR1 SGHRS, CDR2 YFSETQ. This CDR3 spans 16 amino acids. CDR3 bases: TGCGCCAGCAGCTTGGAGGCGGGACACCACAATTCACCCCTCCACTTT. As protein: CASSLEAGHHNSPLHF.

This clonotype was detected ten times or more. The chain has TRBV7-8 and TRBJ1-2, with D perhaps TRBD1 (5 bases). The CDR3 covers 16 residues. The germline V gene encodes CDR1 SGHVS and CDR2 FQNEAQ. V shed 0 bases and J shed 2 bases, with 13 bases lying between them. The DNA of the CDR3 is TGTGCCAGCAGCTTAGCGGCACGGACACCAAACTATGGCTACACCTTC. This gives the protein CASSLAARTPNYGYTF.